This T cell receptor beta chain was sequenced in a study of shared clonotypes between healthy human individuals. Looking at the study overall: There were three CD4 naive, three CD4 memory, two CD8 naive and one CD8 memory plates per donor. The study's findings and limits: For sorted subsets, rarefaction showed incomplete sequencing despite large depth.

Selected positively for CCR7 and CD45RO-negative, naive CD8 cells excluded terminally differentiated effector memory CD45RA+ cells. The run depth of the assay was deep. The method was immunoSEQ multiplex PCR; TCRdb's version includes in-frame clones alone and lacks a portion of them. The data show millions of clones, just under 95% seen once. Trimming removed 2 bases at V and 4 bases at J, with 12 bases between. Per the germline V gene, CDR1 is MNHEY and CDR2 is SVGAGI. The CDR3 runs 14 residues. As concerns this clone: The antigen is undetermined.

Input material: naive CD8+ T cells sorted from blood. The sequence came from a man younger than 30 in good health. The chain is built from TRBV6-5 and TRBJ2-7; the D is unclear. Here the CDR3 DNA reads TGTGCCAGCAGTTACACGGGCCTCGGTTACGAGCAGTACTTC. This sequence encodes CASSYTGLGYEQYF.